The entry that follows covers one TCR beta chain sequence. The antigen remains undetermined. Sequencing used immunoSEQ multiplex PCR; TCRdb keeps in-frame clones, though not all of them. Of more than 60,000 clones listed, roughly 98% were seen once; the top ten hold around 0.5%. This entry belongs to a study of Tregs in tolerant kidney transplant recipients. Whole-study results and caveats: Changing PCR primers prevented nucleotide comparison between some patients' samples. The most relevant donor-specific Treg TCRbeta repertoire apparently came from expansion with activated donor B cells. No direct test of biological reproducibility was done here.

Unstimulated Tregs (CD4+CD25+CD127-) and CD4+CD25- non-Tregs were sorted from PBMCs. The CDR3 sequence is 16 residues long. Per the germline V gene, CDR1 is MDHEN and CDR2 is SYDVKM. With V trimmed by 6 bases and J by 5 bases, 6 bases remained unmatched. V and J are TRBV28 and TRBJ2-1, with 14 bases matching TRBD2. The starting material was CD4+ T cells from blood, obtained before the transplant. The receptor was derived from a human donor who received a combined kidney and bone marrow transplant. In DNA form, the CDR3 reads TGTGCCAGCAGGGTCCCGGGACTAGCGGGGGACAATGAGCAGTTCTTC. This encodes CASRVPGLAGDNEQFF.